One and the same sample provided the 23 T cell receptor beta chains below, sequenced in a study of breast tumors, draining lymph nodes, adjacent tissues. Axillary draining lymph nodes of breast cancer patients supplied the node samples. A single record per CDR3 protein comes from TCRdb applying MiXCR to the multiplex PCR reads. The sample lists 200,000 to 300,000 distinct CDR3 sequences, around 30% seen once, with under 1.2% in the top ten. Input material: axillary lymph node tissue. These receptors all stem from a female donor with breast cancer. Some clones in this sample may be carry-over from other donors' samples.

On this clonotype: Since a much larger clone is just one base distant, this may be a read error. CDR3 sequence reads: CAGSQGALYGYTF. As DNA, the CDR3 is TGTGCCGGCAGTCAGGGGGCCTTATATGGCTACACCTTC. The gene calls are TRBV11-2 and TRBJ1-2; 8 nucleotides align to TRBD1. The CDR3 spans 13 residues. CDR1 is SGHAT, CDR2 FQNNGV, per germline.

The V gene is TRBV15, the J gene TRBJ1-4, with D unresolved. Germline V gene data show CDR1 as LNHNV and CDR2 as YYDKDF (reference sequence). Trimming removed 3 bases at V and 8 bases at J, with 16 bases between. CDR3 size: 15 residues. The chain's CDR3 is CATSSDGGHREKLFF. The CDR3, as DNA: TGTGCCACCAGCAGCGACGGTGGTCACAGAGAAAAACTGTTTTTT.

In the case of this clonotype: This could be a read error, since a much larger clone is one nucleotide away. The CDR3 sequence: CANSQVTNTVYF. DNA for the CDR3: TGTGCCAACAGCCAAGTAACAAACACCGTATATTTT. V is TRBV14 and J is TRBJ1-3; D not certain. The CDR3 is made up of 12 amino acids. Per germline, CDR1 SGHDN and CDR2 FVKESK.

This clonotype was picked up a small number of times. The chain couples TRBV28 to TRBJ1-4, with D hard to call. Germline CDR1 MDHEN, CDR2 SYDVKM. Trimming left V 7 bases short and J 7 bases short, with 16 bases between. The CDR3 runs 14 residues. The CDR3 region is CASTRRRGGEKLFF. The CDR3 nucleotides are TGTGCCAGCACTCGTCGCCGGGGTGGTGAAAAACTGTTTTTT. Full variable domain (remainder filled in from reference TRBV28 and TRBJ1-4): DVKVTQSSRYLVKRTGEKVFLECVQDMDHENMFWYRQDPGLGLRLIYFSYDVKMKEKGDIPEGYSVSREKKERFSLILESASTNQTSMYLCASTRRRGGEKLFFGSGTQLSVL.

On this clonotype: Germline and junction disagree at one end, which may indicate a read error. This sequence joins TRBV12-3 or TRBV12-4 and TRBJ1-1; 7 nucleotides match TRBD1. The CDR3 is 15 residues long. The CDR3 nucleotides are TGTGCCAGCACCTTTCTCACAGGGACAGACACTGAAGCCTTCTTT. Amino acids: CASTFLTGTDTEAFF.

This clonotype has only one observation. With a much larger clone just one base away, this may be a read error. The chain employs TRBV7-9 and TRBJ2-7; tentative D call: TRBD2 (7 bases). This CDR3 region has 16 residues. The V end lost 4 bases, the J end lost 1 base, and 17 bases lay between the germline ends. Germline assignment: CDR1 SEHNR and CDR2 FQNEAQ (reference sequence). The CDR3 nucleotides read TGTGCCAGCAGCTGGGGACGGGGGGCTGGTTCCTACGAGCAGTACTTC. Translation: CASSWGRGAGSYEQYF.

This chain connects TRBV7-9 to TRBJ2-5, with D perhaps matching TRBD2 (5 bases). The CDR3 length is 16 residues. Germline loops: CDR1 SEHNR, CDR2 FQNEAQ (reference sequence). Trimming took off 7 bases at V and 9 bases at J, with 27 bases between the two ends. Here the CDR3 reads CASTFPSGNSQGAQYF. CDR3 nucleotides: TGTGCCAGCACCTTCCCCTCGGGAAACTCTCAAGGAGCCCAGTACTTC.

Comment on this clonotype: A much larger clone lies one base from this, so it may be a read error. This chain connects TRBV3-1 to TRBJ1-5, with TRBD1 matching over 8 bases. J was trimmed by 5 bases and V by 3 bases; bases with no gene match: 3. CDR1 LGHDT and CDR2 YNNKEL come from the germline V gene (reference sequence). This CDR3 contains 14 residues. For the CDR3, the DNA is TGTGCCAGCAGCCAGCAGGGGGCGCATCAGCCCCAGCATTTT. This translates into CASSQQGAHQPQHF.

To note about this clonotype: At one of its ends the junction is not consistent with the germline gene, which may arise from a read error. This chain connects TRBV7-7 to TRBJ2-5; no clear D. CDR3 length equals 11 residues. CDR1 SSHAT and CDR2 FNYEAQ come from the germline V gene (reference sequence). The CDR3 region is CASSWTETQYF. CDR3 DNA sequence: TGTGCTAGCAGCTGGACGGAGACCCAGTACTTC.

This clonotype has ten or more counts. The chain links TRBV7-9 to TRBJ2-5, with TRBD2 identical over 7 bases. Trimming took 3 bases from V and 5 from J; bases not matched to a gene: 6. The CDR3 is made up of 14 amino acids. Germline V gene data show CDR1 as SEHNR and CDR2 as FQNEAQ (reference sequence). The chain's CDR3 is CASSLWGGSETQYF. CDR3 nucleotides: TGTGCCAGCAGCTTGTGGGGGGGATCGGAGACCCAGTACTTC.

The chain carries TRBV15 and TRBJ2-1; the D gene is possibly TRBD2 (7 bases). Trimming pared 5 bases from V and 0 bases from J, leaving 20 bases between. The CDR3 is 18 residues long. The germline gives CDR1 LNHNV, CDR2 YYDKDF (reference sequence). CDR3 residues: CATSQEGGGDASYNEQFF. Here the CDR3 DNA reads TGTGCCACCAGCCAAGAGGGGGGGGGGGATGCCTCCTACAATGAGCAGTTCTTC.

J is TRBJ2-7 and V is TRBV20-1, with 12 nucleotides matching TRBD2. After removal of 6 bases from V and 5 bases from J, the junction contained 8 bases not matched to a gene. Germline lookup yields CDR1 DFQATT and CDR2 SNEGSKA (reference sequence). The CDR3 is 14 residues long. CDR3 amino acids: CSASRLAGAHEQYF. DNA for the CDR3: TGCAGTGCGAGCCGACTAGCGGGAGCCCACGAGCAGTACTTC.

The table lists this clonotype with many counts. This rearrangement joins TRBV20-1 to TRBJ2-7; TRBD1 or TRBD2 may be the D gene (5 bases each). The CDR3 extends over 11 amino acids. Trimming shortened V by 3 bases and J by 2 bases, and 5 bases separated the two germline ends. From germline, CDR1 is DFQATT and CDR2 SNEGSKA (reference sequence). The CDR3 region is CSARGPYEQYF. The DNA for the CDR3 is TGCAGTGCTAGGGGACCCTACGAGCAGTACTTC.

This clonotype was recorded at least ten times. The chain combines TRBV19 with TRBJ2-7, with TRBD1 matching over 7 bases. The CDR3 extends over 14 amino acids. V gave up 6 bases and J gave up 3 bases; unmatched junction bases: 8. CDR1 and CDR2 from the germline V gene are LNHDA and SQIVND (reference sequence). The CDR3 protein is CASSQMGDSYEQYF. CDR3 DNA: TGTGCCAGTAGCCAGATGGGGGACAGCTACGAGCAGTACTTC.

This clonotype was picked up many times. This rearrangement joins TRBV20-1 to TRBJ2-2; D may correspond to TRBD1 or TRBD2 (5 bases each). V lost 1 base and J 2 bases, leaving 17 bases between the germline ends. The V gene's germline CDR1 is DFQATT and CDR2 SNEGSKA (reference sequence). There are 17 residues in the CDR3. CDR3 bases: TGCAGTGCTAGAGGTACAAGGGACGTATCCAACACCGGGGAGCTGTTTTTT. Translation: CSARGTRDVSNTGELFF.

Regarding this clonotype: Possible read error: a much larger clone is one base away. The chain recombines TRBV6-2 or TRBV6-3 with TRBJ2-1, with 10 nucleotides matching TRBD2. From germline, CDR1 is MNHEY and CDR2 SVGEGT. CDR3 size: 15 residues. The CDR3 DNA follows: TGTGCCAGTCGTAAAGGGCTAGCGGGAGTTAATGAGCAGTCCTTC. It translates to CASRKGLAGVNEQSF.

Comments on this clonotype: A read error is possible here, since a much larger clone lies one base away. The rearrangement links TRBV5-8 to TRBJ1-2; 8 bases match TRBD1. The CDR3 covers 14 residues. CDR1 is SGHTS, CDR2 YDEGEE, per germline. For the CDR3, the DNA is TGTGCCAGCGGCTTGGACGGACAGGGCTATGGCTACACCTTC. Translation: CASGLDGQGYGYTF.

The J gene is TRBJ1-5, the V gene TRBV7-6; D might be TRBD1 (6 bases). The germline V and J ends were trimmed by 1 base and 6 bases, with 16 bases remaining between them. CDR3 size: 16 residues. Germline values: CDR1 SGHVS, CDR2 FNYEAQ. CDR3 nucleotides: TGTGCCAGCAGCTTAGAAGGGGGAGATGACATTCAGCCCCAGCATTTT. Protein product: CASSLEGGDDIQPQHF.

This clonotype was picked up one time. This sequence joins TRBV29-1 and TRBJ2-5, with 7 positions matching TRBD2. The CDR3 is made up of 13 amino acids. The trim removed 4 bases at V and 5 bases at J, leaving 7 bases unmatched. Germline CDR1 reads SQVTM; CDR2 reads ANQGSEA. Here the CDR3 DNA reads TGCAGCGTTGCGCGGGAGCCTGTTGAGACCCAGTACTTC. The encoded protein is CSVAREPVETQYF. The full variable domain, completed using reference TRBV29-1 and TRBJ2-5, is SAVISQKPSRDICQRGTSLTIQCQVDSQVTMMFWYRQQPGQSLTLIATANQGSEATYESGFVIDKFPISRPNLTFSTLTVSNMSPEDSSIYLCSVAREPVETQYFGPGTRLLVL.

This clonotype turned up a few times. The genes are TRBV4-2 and TRBJ2-7, with 12 bases lining up with TRBD2. The trim removed 0 bases at V and 3 bases at J, leaving 9 bases unmatched. The V gene's germline CDR1 is LGHNA and CDR2 YNFKEQ. The CDR3 has 18 residues. Written as DNA, the CDR3 is TGTGCCAGCAGCCAAGATGAGCTAGCGGGAGGGCCACTCTACGAGCAGTACTTC. Translation gives CASSQDELAGGPLYEQYF.

This clonotype was counted many times. V and J are TRBV24-1 and TRBJ2-1; 8 bases line up with TRBD1. The CDR3 has 15 residues. In germline, CDR1 is KGHDR, CDR2 SFDVKD. Germline trimming cut 7 bases from V and 3 bases from J; bases unmatched to any gene: 7. The CDR3 is CATSLGQVGYNEQFF. In DNA, the CDR3 is TGTGCCACCAGCCTGGGACAGGTGGGCTACAATGAGCAGTTCTTC.

Worth noting for this clonotype: A read error may explain this, as a much larger clone is one base away. The V gene is TRBV7-2, the J gene TRBJ2-1, with 7 bases matching TRBD1. CDR1 and CDR2 (germline): SGHTA, FQGNSA. Trimming removed 2 bases from V and 8 bases from J; junction bases left unmatched: 6. CDR3 length: 14 residues. DNA of the CDR3: TGTGCCAGCAGCTTATCAGGGGGTGACGATGAGCAGTTCTTC. Translation gives CASSLSGGDDEQFF.

At least ten counts were recorded for this clonotype. V usage is TRBV5-1 and J usage is TRBJ2-1, with TRBD2 matching over 10 bases. The CDR3 is made up of 16 amino acids. Per germline, CDR1 SGHRS and CDR2 YFSETQ. Unmatched junction bases numbered 7, after V lost 0 bases and J lost 7 bases. DNA for the CDR3: TGCGCCAGCAGCTTGGAACTAGCGGGGAGGGGGAATGAGCAGTTCTTC. Encoded protein: CASSLELAGRGNEQFF.